These 3 T cell receptor beta chains share one sample of origin, sequenced in a study of T cells in Graves' hyperthyroidism and ophthalmopathy. Using RNA transcripts as the source, TCR beta CDR3 regions were amplified. The study used the HTBI primer set for a first-round RT-PCR of the TCR CDR3. From the multiplex PCR reads, TCRdb called clonotypes with MiXCR, one entry per CDR3 protein. The sample lists around 200,000 distinct CDR3 sequences; about 17% were seen once. Sequenced material: blood. These receptors all come from a woman aged 45-59 years with Graves' hyperthyroidism.

This clonotype was found many times. The chain carries TRBV7-2 and TRBJ2-5; D not certain. Trimming left V 5 bases short and J 4 bases short, with 11 bases between. Germline-derived CDR1 and CDR2 are SGHTA and FQGNSA. The CDR3 sequence is 13 residues long. This chain's CDR3 is CASSTQFGETQYF. The CDR3, as DNA: TGTGCCAGCAGCACACAATTTGGAGAGACCCAGTACTTC.

This clonotype was observed many times. The chain carries TRBV20-1 and TRBJ2-5; 8 positions agree with TRBD2. Germline trimming cut 6 bases from V and 2 bases from J; bases unmatched to any gene: 5. CDR1 DFQATT and CDR2 SNEGSKA come from the germline V gene (reference sequence). The CDR3 contains 13 residues. The CDR3 bases are TGCAGTGCGAGGACGGGGGGGCAAGAGACCCAGTACTTC. Amino acids: CSARTGGQETQYF.

In this sample, this clonotype turned up many times. The J gene is TRBJ1-5, the V gene TRBV12-3 or TRBV12-4, with 9 nucleotides matching TRBD1. This CDR3 spans 16 amino acids. J gave up 2 bases and V 5 bases, and 7 bases lay outside the gene matches. CDR3 nucleotides: TGTGCCAGCAGTCGCCGGACAGGGGAACGCAATCAGCCCCAGCATTTT. This translates into CASSRRTGERNQPQHF.